The present TCR beta chain was sequenced within a study of shared clonotypes between healthy human individuals (dated by TCRdb to the early 2020s). Notes on the research overall: The cohort comprised two women and a few men aged 18 to 49 years. Each donor's leukapheresis produced roughly between roughly 0.9 and 9 billion PBMCs. To estimate repertoire size and how much clonotypes are shared between individuals, the study performed deep sequencing of blood TCR repertoires from five healthy adults. Different laboratories and diverse techniques were used to prepare libraries and sequence TCR repertoires, to increase sequencing depth and limit assay-specific biases. For each donor, CD4 naive and CD4 memory were each run on three plates, CD8 naive on two plates, and CD8 memory on one plate. General study outcomes and caveats: Sampling was limited to blood, and TCR repertoires in tissue likely differ from TCR repertoires in blood. Clonotypes shared by all four sorted-subset donors showed higher generation probabilities than non-shared clonotypes. Pairwise subsampling indicated that sequencing depth was expected to affect the degree of clonotype sharing among donors. Sharing across four donors was observed for around 5% of naive CD4, about 4% of naive CD8, 2% to 2.5% of memory CD4, and about 0.39% of memory CD8 clonotypes. Because the study included a small number of donors, the genetic and exposure-history diversity represented was limited. Incomplete sequencing was indicated by rarefaction of sorted-subset datasets, despite the large sequencing depth. Estimated clonotype richness was generally larger for naive than for memory subsets.

TCR CDR3 regions were amplified from genomic DNA by multiplex PCR using the deep immunoSEQ assay. Genomic DNA extracted from each cell subset was distributed evenly over all wells of several immunoSEQ 96-well plates, and each plate served as one replicate. For sorted subsets, about 200 ng genomic DNA, equal to tens of thousands of T cell genomes, was loaded into each replicate PCR. Purified libraries were quantified with a Qubit 3.0 fluorometer, sized on a Bioanalyzer 2100, and re-quantified with the KAPA Library Quantification kit. Every immunoSEQ 96-well plate was sequenced on a separate single-read 150-cycle Illumina NextSeq 550 flow cell. The published analysis was carried out like this. The immunoSEQ output contained only junctional sequences without quality scores, so filtering could not match that applied to full-length reads. To assign V/J genes and CDR3, sequences were annotated against IMGT germline references using PyIR, a Python wrapper for IgBLAST v1.9. Reads were removed for weak V/J assignments (E-value above 1e-6), missing CDR3, stop codons, out-of-frame junctions, or ambiguous translated residues. V3J clonotypes were defined as sequences sharing the same inferred V gene, J gene, and CDR3 amino acid sequence. To compute the percentage overlap between repertoires, the number of shared unique clonotypes was divided by the size of the smaller repertoire. Three approaches were used to assess repertoire richness: RTK rarefaction, the Chao1 estimator, and Recon v2.1 estimates of unobserved clonotypes. For all TCRbeta clonotypes obtained by the gDNA method from a handful of donors, generation probabilities were computed with OLGA. TCRdb limited this immuneACCESS table to in-frame rearrangements with V and J called. A share of clones is missing; checked studies link under half to unresolved V genes, and the rest is unexplained. Clone size and the V and J calls come from that table; the DNA yielded D and trimming. The sample yields about 2,200,000 clones; 90% to 95% were counted once. Clones ranked in the top ten supply more than 1.5% of the sample.

From cysteine to phenylalanine, the CDR3 is 14 amino acids long. The DNA shown is the 42-base CDR3, in frame from base 1. The germline V gene specifies SGHTA as CDR1 and FQGNSA as CDR2. Clipping removes 3 bases from V and 5 bases from J, with 7 as the unmatched junction base count. CD8 naive samples were obtained by positive selection for CCR7 among CD45RO-negative cells, yielding a CD45RA+CCR7+ population from which TemRA cells were excluded. The donors were healthy, HIV-negative adults with no recently reported acute infections or vaccinations. All donors were Caucasian adults living in Nashville, Tennessee, USA. Blood was obtained by leukapheresis, after which PBMCs were separated by Ficoll-Histopaque density gradient centrifugation and cryopreserved in liquid nitrogen vapor phase. Purity and quantity of every magnetically sorted T cell population were checked by analytical flow cytometry. Genomic DNA was isolated from every sorted fraction and measured by UV absorbance on a Nanodrop 2000c.

With respect to this clone: Its antigen is not yet known. Base qualities were left out, and no much larger clone turns up one base away.

The specimen sequenced was naive CD8+ T cells from PBMCs. The sample's cell subset or site label, decoded: CD45RA+CCR7+. This chain joins TRBV7-2 to TRBJ2-7, with TRBD1 matching 7 junction bases. This receptor was taken from a young man in good health. Some clones in this sample may be carry-over from other donors' samples. The nucleotide sequence is given as TGTGCCAGCAGCTTCTTCACAGGGGTCAACGAGCAGTACTTC. Its product reads: CASSFFTGVNEQYF.